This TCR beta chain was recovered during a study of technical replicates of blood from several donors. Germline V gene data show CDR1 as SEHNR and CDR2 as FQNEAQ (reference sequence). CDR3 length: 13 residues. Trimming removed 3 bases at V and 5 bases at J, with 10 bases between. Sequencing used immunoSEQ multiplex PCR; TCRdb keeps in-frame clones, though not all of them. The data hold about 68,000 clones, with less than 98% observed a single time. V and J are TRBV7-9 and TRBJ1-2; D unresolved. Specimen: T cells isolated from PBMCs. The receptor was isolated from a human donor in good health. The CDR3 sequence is CASSLGGIYGYTF. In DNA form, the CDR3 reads TGTGCCAGCAGCTTGGGAGGAATATATGGCTACACCTTC.